This T cell receptor (beta chain) originates from a study of T-cell reconstitution after alpha-beta-depleted transplantation in children. Study-level points and caveats: After transplant, high TCRbeta diversity at day 60 in some patients arose from surviving recipient T cells and thymic progenitors. About two months after transplant, alpha-beta T cells reportedly came from several hundred expanded graft clones. The main origin of T-cell counts and diversity one year after transplant was newly produced T cells.

V lost 6 bases, J lost 2 bases, and 9 bases stayed unmatched. This CDR3 has 14 amino acids. Germline CDR1 DFQATT, CDR2 SNEGSKA (reference sequence). Preparation of the TCRbeta library was carried out with unique molecular identifiers. TCRdb recomputed calls from the PCR reads with MiXCR, one row per CDR3 protein. The sample holds roughly 400,000 distinct CDR3 sequences; 43% are singletons and the top ten take 25% to 30%. This clonotype was picked up many times. Its antigen remains unknown. This chain links TRBV20-1 with TRBJ2-7, with TRBD2 identical over 8 bases. This clonotype originated in a girl aged 2-15 years with aplastic anemia, due to receive a stem cell transplant. The source was PBMCs, collected before TCRalphabeta/CD19-depleted stem cell transplant. The DNA for the CDR3 is TGCAGTGCGGGGATGGGGACTAGTACCTACGAGCAGTACTTC. Translating it yields CSAGMGTSTYEQYF.